One sample yielded the 4 T cell receptor beta chains listed below, sequenced in a study of response to subunit inactivated influenza vaccine. MiXCR was run by TCRdb on the RT-PCR reads, yielding one entry per CDR3 protein. This table has hundreds of thousands of distinct CDR3 sequences, around 11% appearing once. These data are also associated with another study on T cells expressing NK-cell markers. As that study records: Generation of TCR beta cDNA was performed by 5'RACE template switching incorporating UMIs.

Sequenced material: PBMCs from blood, taken on the day of vaccination. All receptors derive from a man in his forties or fifties who received an inactivated influenza vaccine.

This clonotype turned up a few times. The CDR3 region is CASSAHRGSTDTQYF. The CDR3 region has the DNA TGTGCCAGCAGCGCCCACAGGGGAAGCACAGATACGCAGTATTTT. The rearrangement links TRBV9 to TRBJ2-3; the match to TRBD1 covers 7 bases. Germline trimming cut 3 bases from V and 0 bases from J; bases unmatched to any gene: 4. CDR1 and CDR2 from the germline V gene are SGDLS and YYNGEE. The CDR3 contains 15 residues.

Only a few counts were recorded for this clonotype. The CDR3: CSAKAFGHGTDTQYF. The CDR3 bases are TGCAGTGCTAAGGCCTTTGGTCATGGGACAGATACGCAGTATTTT. The J gene is TRBJ2-3, the V gene TRBV20-1; unclear D gene. V lost 4 bases, J lost 3 bases, and 17 bases lay in between. This CDR3 region has 15 residues. Germline values: CDR1 DFQATT, CDR2 SNEGSKA (reference sequence).

In this sample, this clonotype turned up a few times. V and J are TRBV6-1 and TRBJ2-2; D gene ambiguous. The CDR3 runs 13 residues. V dropped 1 base and J dropped 6 bases, with 6 bases sitting between them. CDR1 is MNHNS, CDR2 SASEGT, per germline. CDR3 amino acids: CASSEVGAGELFF. The CDR3 DNA follows: TGTGCCAGCAGTGAAGTAGGCGCCGGGGAGCTGTTTTTT.

The gene calls are TRBV16 and TRBJ1-5; D is unresolved. V shed 2 bases and J shed 0 bases, with 11 bases lying between them. The germline V gene has CDR1 KGHSY and CDR2 FQNENV. This CDR3 region has 16 residues. The CDR3 DNA reads as TGTGCCAGCAGCCAACGGGGAGCCTATAGCAATCAGCCCCAGCATTTT. This gives the protein CASSQRGAYSNQPQHF.